The 18 T cell receptor beta chains reported below all come from one sample, sequenced in a study of regulatory T cells in long-lasting Graves disease (dated by TCRdb to about 2021). Read against the paper, the sample's time point label means: persistent/refractory GD, antithyroid drugs over 5 years with positive TRAb. For both TCR sequencing and RNA sequencing, RNA was extracted from PBMCs using TRIzol. Libraries were prepared through multiplex PCR. The sequencing machine was an Illumina HiSeq 4000. To build TCR beta libraries, CDR3 regions were amplified by Arm-PCR using iRepertoire HTBI primers. TCRdb ran its own pipeline on the public reads, namely fastp trimming at Q25 and MiXCR clone calling, and kept in-frame beta chains. All rows with the same CDR3 protein become a single entry with the most common DNA and genes. Across this sample there are around 400,000 distinct CDR3 sequences, with 23% seen only once. The ten largest clones represent 28% of the sample.

The material was peripheral blood mononuclear cells (PBMCs), obtained when the disease was refractory, from a patient treated with antithyroid drugs. These receptor sequences come from a woman aged 40 to 50 with Graves disease. Donor details come from another sample of the same person, matched by shared clones.

This clonotype was seen a few times. The chain recombines TRBV5-1 with TRBJ2-7, with 8 positions matching TRBD1. V was clipped by 3 bases and J by 5 bases; unmatched bases: 7. The CDR3 is made up of 14 amino acids. Germline loops: CDR1 SGHRS, CDR2 YFSETQ. The CDR3 DNA reads as TGCGCCAGCAGCTGGACAGGGAATGGACACGAGCAGTACTTC. This sequence encodes CASSWTGNGHEQYF.

A few counts support this clonotype. The chain is built from TRBV11-2 and TRBJ2-2; D remains ambiguous. With 3 bases removed from V and 5 bases from J, the gap between germline ends came to 16 bases. The CDR3 loop spans 16 amino acids. From germline, CDR1 is SGHAT and CDR2 FQNNGV. The CDR3: CASSLAQKGLTGELFF. Here the CDR3 DNA reads TGTGCCAGCAGCTTGGCTCAGAAGGGATTGACCGGGGAGCTGTTTTTT.

This clonotype showed up many times. The chain carries TRBV12-3 or TRBV12-4 and TRBJ1-1; no firm D call. The ends were cut back, 3 bases at V and 2 bases at J, with 10 bases in the middle. The CDR3 loop spans 14 amino acids. This CDR3 reads CASSLTERNTEAFF. DNA of the CDR3: TGTGCCAGCAGTTTGACGGAACGAAACACTGAAGCTTTCTTT.

The gene calls are TRBV5-1 and TRBJ2-2; 11 bases map to TRBD2. The V gene end was trimmed by 1 base and the J gene end by 4 bases; junction bases not matched to a gene: 3. Per germline, CDR1 SGHRS and CDR2 YFSETQ. The CDR3 has 16 residues. The CDR3 is CASSLTSGSFTGELFF. CDR3 in DNA: TGCGCCAGCAGCTTGACTAGCGGGAGTTTCACCGGGGAGCTGTTTTTT.

The sample holds many counts of this clonotype. The CDR3 DNA reads as TGTGCCAGCCGAACCTTAAAGGGTAATAGGAAGGTCGGGGAGCTGTTTTTT. Its translation: CASRTLKGNRKVGELFF. The rearrangement uses TRBV2 and TRBJ2-2; D remains unclear. V dropped 8 bases and J dropped 7 bases, with 26 bases sitting between them. This CDR3 has 17 amino acids. The germline V gene encodes CDR1 SNHLY and CDR2 FYNNEI.

There are many counts of this clonotype. This rearrangement joins TRBV12-3 or TRBV12-4 to TRBJ1-2, with 10 positions matching TRBD1. The CDR3 contains 14 residues. With 5 bases clipped from V and 7 bases from J, the junction kept 7 bases outside the gene matches. CDR3 protein: CASSAATGGSGYTF. As DNA, the CDR3 is TGTGCCAGCAGTGCCGCGACAGGGGGCAGTGGCTACACCTTC.

This clonotype was observed at least ten times. V gene TRBV15 combines with J gene TRBJ1-5; D is perhaps TRBD1 (6 bases). CDR1 is LNHNV and CDR2 is YYDKDF in the germline V gene (reference sequence). V was cut by 4 bases and J by 4 bases, with 8 bases left in between. The CDR3 is 13 residues long. The CDR3 spells CATSKDSNQPQHF. CDR3 bases: TGTGCCACCAGCAAGGACAGTAATCAGCCCCAGCATTTT. Combining the CDR3 with reference TRBV15 and TRBJ1-5 gives the whole variable domain DAMVIQNPRYQVTQFGKPVTLSCSQTLNHNVMYWYQQKSSQAPKLLFHYYDKDFNNEADTPDNFQSRRPNTSFCFLDIRSPGLGDTAMYLCATSKDSNQPQHFGDGTRLSIL.

This clonotype has ten or more counts. The chain recombines TRBV11-2 with TRBJ2-5; 8 bases fit TRBD1. Germline V gives CDR1 SGHAT, CDR2 FQNNGV. V was clipped by 1 base and J by 4 bases; unmatched bases: 8. The CDR3 sequence is 16 residues long. The CDR3 sequence is CASSLVGQGKRETQYF. CDR3 in DNA: TGTGCCAGCAGCTTAGTAGGACAGGGAAAGAGAGAGACCCAGTACTTC.

This clonotype has a handful of counts. The CDR3 loop reads CASSPMGLGTRNEQFF. CDR3 in DNA: TGTGCCAGCAGTCCTATGGGACTGGGCACAAGGAATGAGCAGTTCTTC. This sequence joins TRBV28 and TRBJ2-1; possibly TRBD2 for D (6 bases). The germline V gene encodes CDR1 MDHEN and CDR2 SYDVKM. V was clipped by 5 bases and J by 7 bases, with 21 bases between them. The CDR3 is 16 residues long.

This clonotype has at least ten counts. The chain joins TRBV2 to TRBJ1-4; D is unclear. The CDR3 extends over 12 amino acids. V lost 7 bases and J 0 bases, leaving 3 bases between the germline ends. Germline CDR1 is SNHLY and CDR2 is FYNNEI. CDR3 loop: CASIATNEKLFF. In nucleotides, the CDR3 is TGTGCCAGCATTGCAACTAATGAAAAACTGTTTTTT.

The chain has TRBV7-9 and TRBJ2-5; TRBD2 matches 10 bases. Germline-derived CDR1 and CDR2 are SEHNR and FQNEAQ (reference sequence). The CDR3 is made up of 16 amino acids. Trimming took 0 bases from V and 4 from J; bases not matched to a gene: 5. In DNA, the CDR3 is TGTGCCAGCAGCTTAGCCTCACTAGCGGGACGAGAGACCCAGTACTTC. Protein product: CASSLASLAGRETQYF. The full variable domain, its missing parts supplied by reference TRBV7-9 and TRBJ2-5, is DTGVSQNPRHKITKRGQNVTFRCDPISEHNRLYWYRQTLGQGPEFLTYFQNEAQLEKSRLLSDRFSAERPKGSFSTLEIQRTEQGDSAMYLCASSLASLAGRETQYFGPGTRLLVL.

This clonotype was picked up a small number of times. The chain has TRBV28 and TRBJ1-1; tentatively, D is TRBD1 (5 bases). CDR1 is MDHEN, CDR2 SYDVKM, per germline. This CDR3 has 14 amino acids. Between the trimmed V and J ends, which lost 3 bases and 5 bases, there was a span of 13 bases. In nucleotides, the CDR3 is TGTGCCAGCAGTTTTCGGGGAGGGGCTACTGAAGCTTTCTTT. It is translated as CASSFRGGATEAFF.

As for this clonotype: A much larger clone differs by one base, so this may be a read error. This chain connects TRBV28 to TRBJ1-5; D is uncertain. From germline, CDR1 is MDHEN and CDR2 SYDVKM. With 0 bases removed from V and 5 bases from J, the gap between germline ends came to 14 bases. This CDR3 is 16 amino acids long. The CDR3 DNA reads TGTGCCAGCAGTTTATGGACCCCAGCGAGCCATCAGCCCCAGCATTTT. The encoded protein is CASSLWTPASHQPQHF.

V usage is TRBV6-1 and J usage is TRBJ2-3, with a tentative D call TRBD1 (6 bases). Trimming stripped 7 bases from V and 4 bases from J, with 18 bases between. CDR1 and CDR2 from the germline V gene are MNHNS and SASEGT. This CDR3 comprises 15 residues. This CDR3 is CASTRGKQGADTQYF. The CDR3 DNA is TGTGCCAGCACCCGAGGTAAACAGGGCGCAGATACGCAGTATTTT.

This clonotype has just a few counts. This chain links TRBV30 with TRBJ2-5; D may match TRBD1 or TRBD2 (7 bases each). The CDR3 is 15 residues long. Trimming cost V 5 bases and J 4 bases, with 20 bases left between them. CDR1 is GTSNPN and CDR2 is SVGIG in the germline V gene (reference sequence). In nucleotides, the CDR3 is TGTGCCTGGGACAGGGAGGGTTTGGTCGGAGAGACCCAGTACTTC. Translation: CAWDREGLVGETQYF.

The V gene is TRBV20-1, the J gene TRBJ2-1; weak D call: TRBD2 (6 bases). Germline V gene sequence: CDR1 DFQATT, CDR2 SNEGSKA (reference sequence). Deletions cut 7 bases from V and 4 bases from J, with 20 bases between. The CDR3 covers 15 residues. Here the CDR3 DNA reads TGCAGTGGGGCAGGGTCGGGAGTAGGATACAATGAGCAGTTCTTC. It encodes CSGAGSGVGYNEQFF.

The chain combines TRBV25-1 with TRBJ2-1; TRBD1 might be the D (6 bases). Germline V gene data show CDR1 as MGHDK and CDR2 as SYGVNS. The CDR3 covers 13 residues. V was pared by 6 bases and J by 5 bases, with 11 bases between. CDR3 bases: TGTGCCAGCAGCTTCACAGGGCACAATGAGCAGTTCTTC. This encodes CASSFTGHNEQFF. Full variable domain (remainder filled in from reference TRBV25-1 and TRBJ2-1): EADIYQTPRYLVIGTGKKITLECSQTMGHDKMYWYQQDPGMELHLIHYSYGVNSTEKGDLSSESTVSRIRTEHFPLTLESARPSHTSQYLCASSFTGHNEQFFGPGTRLTVL.

In the case of this clonotype: This clone may be a read error of a much larger clone one base away. The V and J genes are TRBV20-1 and TRBJ2-7; D unclear. CDR1 DFQATT and CDR2 SNEGSKA come from the germline V gene (reference sequence). V lost 5 bases, J lost 9 bases, and 17 bases lay in between. The CDR3 loop spans 12 amino acids. Here the CDR3 reads CSAELKPTVQYF. The CDR3 DNA reads TGCAGTGCTGAGCTTAAACCCACCGTGCAGTACTTC.